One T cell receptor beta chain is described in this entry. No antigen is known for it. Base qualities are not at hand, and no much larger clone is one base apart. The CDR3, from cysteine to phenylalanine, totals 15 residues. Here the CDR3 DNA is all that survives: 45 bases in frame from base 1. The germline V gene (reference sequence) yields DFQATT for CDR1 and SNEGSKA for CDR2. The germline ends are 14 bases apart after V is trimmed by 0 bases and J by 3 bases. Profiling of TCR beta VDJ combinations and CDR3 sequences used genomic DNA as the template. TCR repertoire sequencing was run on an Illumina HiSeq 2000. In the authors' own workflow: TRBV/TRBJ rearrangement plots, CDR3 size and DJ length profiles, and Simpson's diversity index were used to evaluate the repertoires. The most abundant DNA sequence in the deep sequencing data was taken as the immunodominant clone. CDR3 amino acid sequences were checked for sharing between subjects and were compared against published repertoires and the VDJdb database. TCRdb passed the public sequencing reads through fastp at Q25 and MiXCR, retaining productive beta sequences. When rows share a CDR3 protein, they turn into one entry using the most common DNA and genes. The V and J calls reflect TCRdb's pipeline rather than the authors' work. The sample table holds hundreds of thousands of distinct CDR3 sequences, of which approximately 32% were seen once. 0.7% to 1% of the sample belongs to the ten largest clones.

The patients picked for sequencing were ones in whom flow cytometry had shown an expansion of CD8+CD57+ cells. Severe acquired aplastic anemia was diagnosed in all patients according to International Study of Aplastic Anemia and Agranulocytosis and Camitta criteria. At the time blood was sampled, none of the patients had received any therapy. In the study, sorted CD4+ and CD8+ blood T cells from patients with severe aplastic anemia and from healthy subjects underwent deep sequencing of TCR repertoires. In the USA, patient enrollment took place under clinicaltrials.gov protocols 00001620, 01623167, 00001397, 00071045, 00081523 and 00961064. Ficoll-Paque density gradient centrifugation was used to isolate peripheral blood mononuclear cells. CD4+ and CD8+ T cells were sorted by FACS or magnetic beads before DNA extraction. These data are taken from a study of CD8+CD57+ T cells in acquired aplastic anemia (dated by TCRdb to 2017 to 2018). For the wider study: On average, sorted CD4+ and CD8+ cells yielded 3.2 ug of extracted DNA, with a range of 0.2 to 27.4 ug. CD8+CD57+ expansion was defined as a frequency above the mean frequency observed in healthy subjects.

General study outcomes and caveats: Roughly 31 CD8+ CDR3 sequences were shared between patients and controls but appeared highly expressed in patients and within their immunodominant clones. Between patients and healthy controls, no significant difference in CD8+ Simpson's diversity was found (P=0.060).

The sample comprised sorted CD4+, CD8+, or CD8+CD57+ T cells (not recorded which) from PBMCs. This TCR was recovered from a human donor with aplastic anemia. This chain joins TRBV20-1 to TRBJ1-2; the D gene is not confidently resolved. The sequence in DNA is TGCAGTGCTAGAGATCGGTTCCTGGGAGACTATGGCTACACCTTC. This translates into CSARDRFLGDYGYTF.